This T cell receptor (beta chain) came from a study of CD8 T cells in ankylosing spondylitis (dated by TCRdb to 2016 to 2017). For context, the study as a whole: To find TCR variants linked to disease, the study profiled T cell receptor beta repertoires in ankylosing spondylitis patients and healthy donors. Peripheral blood was sampled, and synovial fluid was also collected from ankylosing spondylitis patients. The whole study cohort included some 100 healthy donors and around 24 ankylosing spondylitis patients. The study at large found these results: The disease-linked clones had a CD8+ phenotype and were found at relatively low frequencies in peripheral blood. Blood from ankylosing spondylitis patients appeared to be characterized by a TCR beta motif composed of about eight highly homologous amino acid variants. Some TCR beta motif variants had previously been reported in synovial fluid and blood of reactive arthritis patients, which suggested common disease-initiation mechanisms. According to the report, matched synovial fluid samples from ankylosing spondylitis patients were significantly enriched for the disease-linked clones.

About this clonotype: It has no known antigen specificity. No quality values exist for individual bases; no much larger clone is one base distant.

Sequencing used an Illumina HiSeq 2500. Quantitative 5'-RACE with molecular barcodes was used to prepare TCR beta libraries. Per the original workflow: Disease-linked TCR variants were identified with a new computational method built on a probabilistic model of VDJ rearrangement. TCRdb reprocessing: public reads trimmed at Q25 with fastp, clones called with MiXCR, in-frame beta chains kept. Duplicate CDR3 protein sequences are folded into a single record with the most common DNA and genes. The V and J calls and clone size come from TCRdb's table, not from the authors' own analysis. Present in this sample are hundreds of thousands of distinct CDR3 sequences, 12% of which were seen just once. The biggest ten clones account for approximately 6.2% of the sample. Reading from cysteine to phenylalanine, the CDR3 counts 13 amino acids. The only DNA kept is the CDR3, 39 bases in frame from the first base. Looking up the germline V gene yields CDR1 SGHVS and CDR2 FNYEAQ. V is clipped by 8 bases and J by 3 bases, and the sequence between their germline boundaries is 10 bases long.

The sequenced material came from blood, either unsorted or a sorted T cell fraction (not recorded which). Recombination joined TRBV7-6 with TRBJ2-2; no D gene can be assigned with confidence. The clonotype originates from a male donor with ankylosing spondylitis. Here is the DNA: TGTGCCAGCGCGAGAACAGACACCGGGGAGCTGTTTTTT. This yields the protein CASARTDTGELFF.